This entry lists 32 T cell receptor beta chains sequenced from one sample in a study of blood T cell repertoires in COVID-19. This table comes from immunoSEQ multiplex PCR, and its TCRdb copy is limited to in-frame clones, with some not included. The data hold approximately 150,000 clones, with more than 70% observed a single time. The sequencing input was peripheral blood. The receptors originated from a woman aged 55-75 years with acute or convalescent COVID-19.

The chain is built from TRBV5-4 and TRBJ2-5; 9 nucleotides agree with TRBD1. Germline V gene data show CDR1 as SGHNT and CDR2 as YYREEE (reference sequence). CDR3 length: 16 amino acids. Trimming at V came to 4 bases and at J to 5 bases, leaving 12 bases not matched to a gene. CDR3 sequence: CASSKPLQGAGETQYF. CDR3 DNA sequence: TGTGCCAGCAGCAAACCACTACAGGGGGCTGGCGAGACCCAGTACTTC.

J is TRBJ1-2 and V is TRBV4-3; 8 bases match TRBD1. The junction had 8 bases not matched to a gene; V was cut back by 6 bases and J by 8 bases. The CDR3 spans 13 residues. CDR1 LGHNA and CDR2 YSLEER come from the germline V gene. This chain's CDR3 is CASRRGQGAGYTF. The CDR3 DNA sequence: TGCGCCAGCAGACGCGGACAGGGCGCCGGCTACACCTTC.

The genes are TRBV25-1 and TRBJ2-3; 12 bases fit TRBD2. V was clipped by 4 bases and J by 4 bases; unmatched bases: 3. This CDR3 is 15 amino acids long. The germline CDR1 and CDR2 sequences are MGHDK and SYGVNS. The CDR3 bases are TGTGCCAGCAGTGGGACTAGCGGGGTGGCAGATACGCAGTATTTT. The encoded protein is CASSGTSGVADTQYF.

The rearrangement links TRBV30 to TRBJ1-1, with D uncertain. V lost 4 bases and J 5 bases, leaving 11 bases between the germline ends. The CDR3 is 12 amino acids. The germline V gene has CDR1 GTSNPN and CDR2 SVGIG (reference sequence). Here the CDR3 reads CAWTLGRTEAFF. The CDR3 DNA reads as TGTGCCTGGACCCTTGGCAGAACTGAAGCTTTCTTT.

This clone was seen a few times. The chain uses TRBV5-8 and TRBJ1-2; 9 nucleotides match TRBD1. Germline V CDR1 and CDR2: SGHTS, YDEGEE. The V and J ends lost 3 bases and 7 bases, in that order; junction bases with no gene match: 10. The CDR3 length is 15 residues. In DNA form, the CDR3 reads TGTGCCAGCAGCTCCCTGGACAGGGGAGGGCTTGGCTACACCTTC. Its protein is CASSSLDRGGLGYTF.

The DNA of the CDR3 is TGTGCCAGCAGTGAAGGAAGTGACTATGGGCTCACCTTC. Residues: CASSEGSDYGLTF. This sequence joins TRBV6-1 and TRBJ1-2; D gene unclear. In germline, CDR1 is MNHNS, CDR2 SASEGT. Deletions cut 1 base from V and 13 bases from J, with 16 bases between. The CDR3 has 13 residues.

The chain recombines TRBV21-1 with TRBJ2-4; the table names TRBD2, a call not compared with the DNA. TRBV21-1 is given as a pseudogene. The CDR3 is made up of 14 amino acids. CDR3 nucleotide sequence: TGTGCCAGTATCGGGGGGCCGACCAAAAACATTCAGTACTTC. Translated, it gives CASIGGPTKNIQYF.

The chain uses TRBV30 and TRBJ2-7, with 10 positions matching TRBD1. This CDR3 spans 15 amino acids. The ends lost 5 bases at V and 2 bases at J; junction bases unmatched: 9. Looked up from germline, CDR1 is GTSNPN and CDR2 is SVGIG (reference sequence). Here the CDR3 DNA reads TGTGCCTGGGGGACCGGGACAGGGGTCACCTACGAGCAGTACTTC. This encodes CAWGTGTGVTYEQYF. Drawing the rest from reference TRBV30 and TRBJ2-7, the complete variable domain is SQTIHQWPATLVQPVGSPLSLECTVEGTSNPNLYWYRQAAGRGLQLLFYSVGIGQISSEVPQNLSASRPQDRQFILSSKKLLLSDSGFYLCAWGTGTGVTYEQYFGPGTRLTVT.

In this sample, this clone turned up a few times. This chain uses TRBV20-1 with TRBJ2-7, with D maybe TRBD2 (6 bases). The CDR3 extends over 11 amino acids. From germline, CDR1 is DFQATT and CDR2 SNEGSKA (reference sequence). V gave up 3 bases and J gave up 11 bases, with 14 bases separating them. Here the CDR3 reads CSASLEGLEYF. CDR3 coding DNA: TGCAGTGCTAGCCTGGAGGGCCTAGAGTACTTC.

Notes on this clone: Other nucleotide sequences from this sample produce the same CDR3. This rearrangement joins TRBV19 to TRBJ1-5, with 7 nucleotides matching TRBD1. Trimming removed 7 bases from V and 5 bases from J; junction bases left unmatched: 11. This CDR3 is built from 15 residues. Germline V gene data show CDR1 as LNHDA and CDR2 as SQIVND (reference sequence). CDR3 in DNA: TGTGCCAGTACTCCGGCGGGACAGAGTCATCAGCCCCAGCATTTT. Its protein is CASTPAGQSHQPQHF.

V gene TRBV3-1 (or the pseudogene TRBV3-2) combines with J gene TRBJ2-7, with TRBD2 identical over 7 bases. The CDR3 is made up of 15 amino acids. The V gene end was trimmed by 2 bases and the J gene end by 0 bases; junction bases not matched to a gene: 4. Germline-derived CDR1 and CDR2 are LGHDT and YNNKEL (reference sequence). The CDR3 sequence: CASSQWRGNSYEQYF. CDR3 sequence (DNA): TGTGCCAGCAGCCAATGGCGGGGGAACTCCTACGAGCAGTACTTC.

The V gene is TRBV4-2, the J gene TRBJ2-1; a possible D gene is TRBD2 (7 bases). V was trimmed by 4 bases and J by 7 bases, leaving 20 bases between them. Germline CDR1 and CDR2: LGHNA and YNFKEQ. The CDR3 extends over 16 amino acids. CDR3 nucleotides: TGTGCCAGCAGCCCATCTTCGTGGGGGGGGCTTAATGAGCAGTTCTTC. It yields the protein CASSPSSWGGLNEQFF.

The count of this clone is one. The rearrangement uses TRBV24-1 and TRBJ2-3; 7 bases align to TRBD2. The CDR3 is 17 amino acids. CDR1 KGHDR and CDR2 SFDVKD come from the germline V gene. V shed 3 bases, J shed 2 bases, and the junction held 10 bases outside the gene matches. CDR3 sequence (DNA): TGTGCCACCAGTGATAATTTAAGGGACTATTCCACAGATACGCAGTATTTT. Its protein product is CATSDNLRDYSTDTQYF.

This chain links TRBV18 with TRBJ1-1; tentative D call: TRBD1 (6 bases). The CDR3 runs 14 residues. The V and J ends lost 4 bases and 5 bases respectively, with 14 bases between them. The V gene's germline CDR1 is KGHSH and CDR2 LQKENI. CDR3 protein: CASSLQQGKTEAFF. In DNA form, the CDR3 reads TGTGCCAGCTCACTTCAACAGGGTAAAACTGAAGCTTTCTTT.

The chain couples TRBV7-6 to TRBJ1-3, with D possibly matching TRBD1 (6 bases). The CDR3 contains 16 residues. The V end lost 4 bases, the J end lost 6 bases, and 19 bases lay between the germline ends. Per germline, CDR1 SGHVS and CDR2 FNYEAQ. The CDR3 nucleotides are TGTGCCAGCAGCTCCCATCCGGACAGTTTTAAAAACACCATATATTTT. Protein product: CASSSHPDSFKNTIYF.

This clone was counted between two and nine times. The chain carries TRBV4-2 and TRBJ2-7, with D possibly TRBD2 on 6 matching bases. CDR1 LGHNA and CDR2 YNFKEQ come from the germline V gene. V shed 0 bases and J shed 3 bases, with 18 bases lying between them. The CDR3 length is 17 residues. CDR3 sequence: CASSQEDMGGVLYEQYF. CDR3 coding DNA: TGTGCCAGCAGCCAAGAGGATATGGGAGGTGTTCTCTACGAGCAGTACTTC.

V is TRBV7-9 and J is TRBJ1-3; TRBD1 is a possible D gene (5 bases). This CDR3 is 16 amino acids long. V was trimmed by 2 bases and J by 1 base, leaving 12 bases between them. The germline V gene has CDR1 SEHNR and CDR2 FQNEAQ (reference sequence). The CDR3 DNA reads TGTGCCAGCAGCTTATTCGCCGGGGGGTCTGGAAACACCATATATTTT. This translates into CASSLFAGGSGNTIYF. Using reference TRBV7-9 and TRBJ1-3 for the parts outside the CDR3, the full variable domain is DTGVSQNPRHKITKRGQNVTFRCDPISEHNRLYWYRQTLGQGPEFLTYFQNEAQLEKSRLLSDRFSAERPKGSFSTLEIQRTEQGDSAMYLCASSLFAGGSGNTIYFGEGSWLTVV.

This clone was recorded a few times. The V gene is TRBV28, the J gene TRBJ2-1, with 9 bases aligning to TRBD2. Germline loops: CDR1 MDHEN, CDR2 SYDVKM. V dropped 4 bases and J dropped 5; count of bases not matched to a gene: 6. The CDR3 runs to 15 residues. The CDR3 nucleotides read TGTGCCAGCAGTTCCTGGCGGGGGGGAAACAATGAGCAGTTCTTC. It yields the protein CASSSWRGGNNEQFF.

The V call is TRBV6-5, the J call TRBJ1-1; 7 nucleotides line up with TRBD1. Looked up from germline, CDR1 is MNHEY and CDR2 is SVGAGI. The CDR3 totals 15 residues. The trim removed 5 bases at V and 5 bases at J, leaving 11 bases unmatched. CDR3 in amino acids: CASSREGGRGTEAFF. The DNA for the CDR3 is TGTGCCAGCAGTCGCGAAGGGGGCAGGGGAACTGAAGCTTTCTTT.

The chain uses TRBV2 and TRBJ2-7; 7 bases align to TRBD2. This CDR3 is built from 15 residues. The V and J ends lost 1 base and 3 bases, in that order; junction bases with no gene match: 6. CDR1 is SNHLY, CDR2 FYNNEI, per germline. The CDR3 loop reads CASSEGGGPNYEQYF. The CDR3 region has the DNA TGTGCCAGCAGTGAAGGGGGGGGTCCAAACTACGAGCAGTACTTC. Filled out from reference TRBV2 and TRBJ2-7, the complete variable domain reads EPEVTQTPSHQVTQMGQEVILRCVPISNHLYFYWYRQILGQKVEFLVSFYNNEISEKSEIFDDQFSVERPDGSNFTLKIRSTKLEDSAMYFCASSEGGGPNYEQYFGPGTRLTVT.

The chain has TRBV29-1 and TRBJ1-2; D is undetermined. The CDR3 runs to 12 residues. Trimming took 7 bases from V and 6 from J, leaving 15 bases between them. Per the germline V gene, CDR1 is SQVTM and CDR2 is ANQGSEA. This CDR3 is CSAGNWAHGYTF. The CDR3 DNA is TGCAGCGCGGGCAACTGGGCCCATGGCTACACCTTC.

This clone was counted a few times. The chain recombines TRBV19 with TRBJ1-1; possible D gene TRBD1, 6 bases. Germline-derived CDR1 and CDR2 are LNHDA and SQIVND (reference sequence). The V gene lost 6 bases and the J gene lost 4 bases, with 18 bases spanning the gap. The CDR3 loop spans 15 amino acids. The CDR3 sequence is CASSPTGLGRTEAFF. CDR3 in DNA: TGTGCCAGTAGCCCGACAGGACTGGGGCGCACTGAAGCTTTCTTT. Full variable domain (remainder filled in from reference TRBV19 and TRBJ1-1): DGGITQSPKYLFRKEGQNVTLSCEQNLNHDAMYWYRQDPGQGLRLIYYSQIVNDFQKGDIAEGYSVSREKKESFPLTVTSAQKNPTAFYLCASSPTGLGRTEAFFGQGTRLTVV.

This clone was observed a few times. The chain has TRBV6-5 and TRBJ1-5, with TRBD1 identical over 7 bases. Per the germline V gene, CDR1 is MNHEY and CDR2 is SVGAGI. With 10 bases clipped from V and 2 bases from J, the junction kept 11 bases outside the gene matches. The CDR3 spans 15 residues. This CDR3 reads CATRRSGTGNQPQHF. As DNA, the CDR3 is TGTGCCACTCGGCGGTCGGGGACAGGCAATCAGCCCCAGCATTTT.

The CDR3 DNA reads as TGTGCCAGCAGCGAGGGACTGAGACGGGACAATGAGCAGTTCTTC. Its protein is CASSEGLRRDNEQFF. The chain combines TRBV9 with TRBJ2-1; possible D gene TRBD2, 6 bases. V was shortened by 3 bases and J by 5 bases, with 15 bases between the two germline ends. The CDR3 spans 15 residues. The germline gives CDR1 SGDLS, CDR2 YYNGEE.

The chain combines TRBV24-1 with TRBJ1-2; no clear D gene. The ends were cut back, 3 bases at V and 5 bases at J, with 12 bases in the middle. This CDR3 is built from 14 residues. From germline, CDR1 is KGHDR and CDR2 SFDVKD. DNA for the CDR3: TGTGCCACCAGTGATGGAGAGGGTCGGTATGGCTACACCTTC. Residues: CATSDGEGRYGYTF.

The chain joins TRBV30 to TRBJ2-1, with 8 bases fitting TRBD1. This CDR3 is 14 amino acids long. Germline CDR1 and CDR2: GTSNPN and SVGIG (reference sequence). V shed 3 bases, J shed 6 bases, and the junction held 7 bases outside the gene matches. CDR3 loop: CAWRRGQALNEQFF. DNA for the CDR3: TGTGCCTGGAGAAGGGGACAGGCCCTCAATGAGCAGTTCTTC. Variable domain in full (rest from reference TRBV30 and TRBJ2-1): SQTIHQWPATLVQPVGSPLSLECTVEGTSNPNLYWYRQAAGRGLQLLFYSVGIGQISSEVPQNLSASRPQDRQFILSSKKLLLSDSGFYLCAWRRGQALNEQFFGPGTRLTVL.

The chain is built from TRBV7-2 and TRBJ2-3; 7 bases map to TRBD2. Germline values: CDR1 SGHTA, CDR2 FQGNSA. J gave up 2 bases and V 1 base, and 3 bases lay outside the gene matches. The CDR3 has 15 amino acids. The CDR3 protein is CASSLGGGATDTQYF. The CDR3 nucleotides read TGTGCCAGCAGCTTAGGGGGGGGAGCCACAGATACGCAGTATTTT.

The rearrangement uses TRBV18 and TRBJ1-4; TRBD1 matches 8 bases. The CDR3 spans 15 residues. V lost 3 bases to trimming and J lost 8 bases; unmatched junction nucleotides: 8. Germline V gene sequence: CDR1 KGHSH, CDR2 LQKENI. CDR3 DNA sequence: TGTGCCAGCTCACCGGACAGGGTCGTTGGAGAAAAACTGTTTTTT. It translates to CASSPDRVVGEKLFF. Full variable domain (remainder filled in from reference TRBV18 and TRBJ1-4): NAGVMQNPRHLVRRRGQEARLRCSPMKGHSHVYWYRQLPEEGLKFMVYLQKENIIDESGMPKERFSAEFPKEGPSILRIQQVVRGDSAAYFCASSPDRVVGEKLFFGSGTQLSVL.

The genes are TRBV4-1 and TRBJ1-2; 8 bases fit TRBD1. V lost 2 bases and J lost 2; bases outside the gene matches: 10. The CDR3 is made up of 17 amino acids. Germline V CDR1 and CDR2: MGHRA, YSYEKL. The CDR3 here is CASSQPRRGRANYGYTF. The DNA for the CDR3 is TGCGCCAGCAGCCAACCCCGCAGGGGGCGCGCGAACTATGGCTACACCTTC.

CDR3 bases: TGTGCCAGTAGTCCCGCCGGGACTAGCGGGTACGAGCAGTACTTC. The encoded protein is CASSPAGTSGYEQYF. The chain combines TRBV19 with TRBJ2-7; TRBD2 matches 12 bases. V shed 5 bases, J shed 4 bases, and the junction held 6 bases outside the gene matches. Per germline, CDR1 LNHDA and CDR2 SQIVND (reference sequence). The CDR3 loop spans 15 amino acids.

The chain uses TRBV27 and TRBJ1-4; D ambiguous. The V end was cut by 4 bases, the J end by 7 bases, with 10 bases between. There are 13 residues in the CDR3. The germline V gene encodes CDR1 MNHEY and CDR2 SMNVEV (reference sequence). CDR3 in DNA: TGTGCCAGCAGTTATCGGGTACCTGAAAAACTGTTTTTT. Amino acids: CASSYRVPEKLFF.

V gene TRBV7-9 combines with J gene TRBJ1-1; D gene ambiguous. The CDR3 extends over 15 amino acids. CDR1 and CDR2 (germline): SEHNR, FQNEAQ (reference sequence). V was cut by 1 base and J by 0 bases, with 9 bases left in between. CDR3 in DNA: TGTGCCAGCAGCTTAGAAGGACTCCTGAACACTGAAGCTTTCTTT. It is translated as CASSLEGLLNTEAFF.